This T cell receptor (beta chain) is drawn from a study of beta chain features in type 1 diabetes. General study findings and limits: Moderate but significant shortening of TCRB CDR3s was recorded in all four CD4+ subsets from Type 1 diabetes patients.

Expressed TCRB transcripts got sequenced, as all isolated RNA was reverse transcribed. The assay was immunoSEQ multiplex PCR, and TCRdb's table has in-frame clones only and misses some. In the table there are more than 300,000 clones, around 8.5% of which are singletons. This clone was seen a handful of times. Its antigen is unidentified. The single heparinised draw taken from each donor contained about 100 mL of blood on average. The length of the CDR3 is 14 residues. V trimming: 6 bases; J trimming: 8 bases; junction bases outside the gene matches: 8. The germline CDR1 and CDR2 sequences are SGHRS and YFSETQ.

The J gene is TRBJ1-6, the V gene TRBV5-1; TRBD1 aligns across 7 bases. The sequence was obtained from a young man with type 1 diabetes. Sequencing was carried out using central memory CD4+ T cells from blood. Here the CDR3 DNA reads TGCGCCAGCAACTTCGGGACAGCTGATTCACCCCTCCACTTT. It is translated as CASNFGTADSPLHF.